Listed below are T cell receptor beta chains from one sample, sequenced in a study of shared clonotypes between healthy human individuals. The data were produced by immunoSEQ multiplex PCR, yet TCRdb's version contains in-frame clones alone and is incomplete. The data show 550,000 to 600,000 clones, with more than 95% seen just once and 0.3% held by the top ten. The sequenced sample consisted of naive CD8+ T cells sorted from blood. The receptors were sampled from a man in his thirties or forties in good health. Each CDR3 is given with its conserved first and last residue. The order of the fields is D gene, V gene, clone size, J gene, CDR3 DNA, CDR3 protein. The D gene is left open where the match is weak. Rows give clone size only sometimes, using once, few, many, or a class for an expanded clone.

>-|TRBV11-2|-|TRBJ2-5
TGTGCCAGCAGCTTTGGTCCGGGATGGCAAGAGACCCAGTACTTC
CASSFGPGWQETQYF
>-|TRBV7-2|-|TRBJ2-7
TGTGCCAGCAGCTTCTCTGCGGGGCCCTACGAGCAGTACTTC
CASSFSAGPYEQYF
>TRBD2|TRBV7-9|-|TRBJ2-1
TGTGCCAGCAGCCCGAGACTAGCCATTGACAATGAGCAGTTCTTC
CASSPRLAIDNEQFF
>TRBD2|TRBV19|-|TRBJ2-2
TGTGCCAGTAGTCAACTAGCGGGAGGCCCTATTAGCACCGGGGAGCTGTTTTTT
CASSQLAGGPISTGELFF
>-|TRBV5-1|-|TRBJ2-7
TGCGCCAGCAGCTTGGAACAGGAGCGGGACGAGCAGTACTTC
CASSLEQERDEQYF
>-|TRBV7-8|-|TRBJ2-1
TGTGCCAGCACCCCTGTACGGGGTAGGCATGAGCAGTTCTTC
CASTPVRGRHEQFF
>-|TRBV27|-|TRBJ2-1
TGTGCCAGCAGTCCCGCAGGGGTTTCCTACAATGAGCAGTTCTTC
CASSPAGVSYNEQFF
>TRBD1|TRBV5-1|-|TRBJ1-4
TGCGCCAGCAGCGAGGGACAGGGGGCGACTAATGAAAAACTGTTTTTT
CASSEGQGATNEKLFF
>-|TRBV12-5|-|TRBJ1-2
TGTGCTAGTGGCAATGGTGGGTCGATACGTTATGGCTACACCTTC
CASGNGGSIRYGYTF
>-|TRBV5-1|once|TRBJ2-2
TGCGCCAGCAGCGAACAAACCCTAACACCGGGTTTTGAGCTGTTTTTT
CASSEQTLTPGFELFF
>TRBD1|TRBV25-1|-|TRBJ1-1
TGTGCCAGCAGGGGACAGGGGCTGGGGGACACTGAAGCTTTCTTT
CASRGQGLGDTEAFF
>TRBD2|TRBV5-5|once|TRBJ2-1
TGTGCCAGCAGCGCCGGGACTAGCGGGAGGATCTACTACAATGAGCAGTTCTTC
CASSAGTSGRIYYNEQFF
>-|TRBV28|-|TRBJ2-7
TGTGCCAGCAGCCCTCAGGGTTCCTACGAGCAGTACTTC
CASSPQGSYEQYF
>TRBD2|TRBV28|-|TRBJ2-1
TGTGCCAGTCAACAAGGAATAGCGGGAGGATACTACAATGAGCAGTTCTTC
CASQQGIAGGYYNEQFF
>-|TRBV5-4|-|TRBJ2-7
TGTGCCAGCAGTTCGGACCCGTACGAGCAGTACTTC
CASSSDPYEQYF
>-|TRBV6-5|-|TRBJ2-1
TGTGCCAGCAGTTACCGGGCCATCTACAATGAGCAGTTCTTC
CASSYRAIYNEQFF
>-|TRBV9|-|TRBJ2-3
TGTGCCAGCAGCGCAGGAGGGTTTGGGACAGATACGCAGTATTTT
CASSAGGFGTDTQYF
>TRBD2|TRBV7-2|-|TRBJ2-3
TGTGCCAGCAGCTCACTAGCGGGAGTGGTAGATACGCAGTATTTT
CASSSLAGVVDTQYF
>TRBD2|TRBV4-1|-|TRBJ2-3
TGCGCCAGCAGCCAAGACCCCGGGGGGTCTAGCACAGATACGCAGTATTTT
CASSQDPGGSSTDTQYF
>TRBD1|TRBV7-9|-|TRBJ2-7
TGTGCCAGCAGCCCACTCCGGGACAGGGGGCGATTTTCCTCCTACGAGCAGTACTTC
CASSPLRDRGRFSSYEQYF
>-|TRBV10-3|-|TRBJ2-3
TGTGCCATCAAATCGACTAGTATAGGCACAGATACGCAGTATTTT
CAIKSTSIGTDTQYF
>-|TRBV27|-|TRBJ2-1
TGTGCCAGCAGTTTATTGGTAACAAGAGTATCTTACAATGAGCAGTTCTTC
CASSLLVTRVSYNEQFF
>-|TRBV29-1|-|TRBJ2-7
TGCAGCGTTGTACCAGATCCTTCCTACGAGCAGTACTTC
CSVVPDPSYEQYF